This T cell receptor (beta chain) came from a study of shared clonotypes between healthy human individuals. The CDR3 spans 16 residues. Deletions cut 6 bases from V and 4 bases from J, with 19 bases between. Germline lookup yields CDR1 MRHNA and CDR2 SNTAGT. The data were produced by immunoSEQ multiplex PCR, yet TCRdb's version contains in-frame clones alone and is incomplete. This table holds about 650,000 clones, roughly 95% found once. The naive CD8 fraction comprised CD45RO-negative cells positively selected for CCR7 and excluded terminally differentiated effector memory CD45RA+ cells. The sequence came from a woman in her twenties or thirties in good health. The specimen was naive CD8+ T cells sorted from blood. This rearrangement joins TRBV6-4 to TRBJ2-1; D may be TRBD1 (6 bases). CDR3 region: CASRQQGYGKYNEQFF. CDR3 in DNA: TGTGCCAGCAGGCAACAGGGTTATGGGAAATACAATGAGCAGTTCTTC.